The 19 T cell receptor beta chains given below trace back to one sample, sequenced in a study of blood T cell repertoires in COVID-19. The table came from immunoSEQ multiplex PCR; TCRdb's copy has only in-frame clones and leaves some out. The repertoire includes about half a million clones, approximately 89% of them detected once, and 0.9% sits in the top ten. Source material: peripheral blood. These TCRs come from a man younger than 35 with COVID-19, enrolled during active disease.

J is TRBJ1-1 and V is TRBV20-1, with 7 nucleotides matching TRBD1. This CDR3 region has 11 residues. Per germline, CDR1 DFQATT and CDR2 SNEGSKA (reference sequence). The CDR3, as DNA: TGCAGAGGGGGCGAGCCCACTGAAGCTTTCTTT. Protein product: CRGGEPTEAFF.

This rearrangement joins TRBV6-6 to TRBJ2-3; 15 bases align to TRBD2. V gave up 5 bases and J gave up 4 bases; unmatched junction bases: 4. Germline V gene sequence: CDR1 MNHNY, CDR2 SVGAGI (reference sequence). The length of the CDR3 is 16 residues. CDR3: CASSHGLAGGSDTQYF. DNA of the CDR3: TGTGCCAGCAGTCACGGACTAGCGGGGGGGTCAGATACGCAGTATTTT.

V is TRBV3-1 (or the pseudogene TRBV3-2) and J is TRBJ2-7; possible D gene TRBD2, 6 bases. Germline CDR1 reads LGHDT; CDR2 reads YNNKEL (reference sequence). This CDR3 region has 13 residues. Trimming took off 1 base at V and 5 bases at J, with 9 bases between the two ends. CDR3 sequence: CASSQGRGDEQYF. Here the CDR3 DNA reads TGTGCCAGCAGCCAAGGGCGGGGCGACGAGCAGTACTTC.

The chain employs TRBV5-5 and TRBJ1-6; maybe TRBD1 (6 bases). V lost 2 bases to trimming and J lost 7 bases, with 16 bases between them. Germline CDR1 and CDR2: SGHKS and YYEKEE (reference sequence). This CDR3 spans 16 amino acids. CDR3 in DNA: TGTGCCAGCAGCTTAAGGGCGGACAGACTAAATTCACCCCTCCACTTT. This translates into CASSLRADRLNSPLHF.

V usage is TRBV4-1 and J usage is TRBJ2-1; 8 bases are shared with TRBD2. This CDR3 is 16 amino acids long. J lost 7 bases, V lost 1 base, and 9 bases had no gene match. Per germline, CDR1 MGHRA and CDR2 YSYEKL. The CDR3 DNA follows: TGCGCCAGCAGCCAAGGGGTGGCGGGGGGTCGGAATGAGCAGTTCTTC. Translated: CASSQGVAGGRNEQFF.

The CDR3 loop reads CASSARVVSSGTDTQYF. Written as DNA, the CDR3 is TGTGCCAGCAGCGCCAGGGTTGTCTCTTCTGGCACAGATACGCAGTATTTT. The V and J genes are TRBV7-8 and TRBJ2-3, with D possibly being TRBD1 (5 bases). This CDR3 has 17 amino acids. Per the germline V gene, CDR1 is SGHVS and CDR2 is FQNEAQ. Trimming removed 5 bases at V and 1 base at J, with 19 bases between.

V is TRBV25-1 and J is TRBJ2-2, with 8 bases aligning to TRBD1. In germline, CDR1 is MGHDK, CDR2 SYGVNS. The junction had 4 bases not matched to a gene; V was cut back by 6 bases and J by 7 bases. This CDR3 contains 13 residues. CDR3 in DNA: TGTGCCAGCAGGGGACAGGTATTCGGGGAGCTGTTTTTT. Its protein is CASRGQVFGELFF.

This CDR3 reads CASSPDRSTEAFF. For the CDR3, the DNA is TGTGCCAGCAGTCCCGACAGAAGCACTGAAGCTTTCTTT. The chain recombines TRBV6-4 with TRBJ1-1; TRBD1 is a possible D gene (5 bases). CDR3 length equals 13 residues. Looked up from germline, CDR1 is MRHNA and CDR2 is SNTAGT. Trimming took 5 bases from V and 4 from J, leaving 11 bases between them.

The chain has TRBV19 and TRBJ1-3; 11 bases are a match to TRBD1. The CDR3 runs 12 residues. Trimming took 6 bases from V and 8 from J; bases not matched to a gene: 0. CDR1 LNHDA and CDR2 SQIVND come from the germline V gene (reference sequence). The CDR3 region has the DNA TGTGCCAGTAGGGACAGGGGGCACACCATATATTTT. Amino acids: CASRDRGHTIYF.

The V call is TRBV2, the J call TRBJ2-7; D call uncertain. Germline loops: CDR1 SNHLY, CDR2 FYNNEI. There are 14 residues in the CDR3. Trimming pared 2 bases from V and 0 bases from J, leaving 8 bases between. CDR3 in DNA: TGTGCCAGCAGTGAACCCAGATCCTCCTACGAGCAGTACTTC. As protein: CASSEPRSSYEQYF. The whole variable domain, remainder taken from reference TRBV2 and TRBJ2-7, is EPEVTQTPSHQVTQMGQEVILRCVPISNHLYFYWYRQILGQKVEFLVSFYNNEISEKSEIFDDQFSVERPDGSNFTLKIRSTKLEDSAMYFCASSEPRSSYEQYFGPGTRLTVT.

This chain joins TRBV6-5 and TRBJ1-2; 8 bases match TRBD1. The CDR3 extends over 15 amino acids. Germline lookup yields CDR1 MNHEY and CDR2 SVGAGI. V lost 2 bases, J lost 6 bases, and 8 bases stayed unmatched. CDR3 sequence reads: CASSYGRTGLNGYTF. DNA for the CDR3: TGTGCCAGCAGTTACGGGCGGACAGGGTTGAATGGCTACACCTTC.

This rearrangement joins TRBV5-1 to TRBJ1-2, with D possibly being TRBD1 (6 bases). Trimming left V 4 bases short and J 6 bases short, with 13 bases between. CDR1 and CDR2 (germline): SGHRS, YFSETQ. The CDR3 totals 13 residues. CDR3 loop: CASSPGRGDGYTF. DNA for the CDR3: TGCGCCAGCAGCCCCGGGAGGGGGGATGGCTACACCTTC.

The CDR3 coding sequence is TGTGCCAGCAGCGAGGCGGGAGGAGGGGAGACCCAGTACTTC. Translating gives CASSEAGGGETQYF. V and J are TRBV9 and TRBJ2-5; 8 bases line up with TRBD2. J was trimmed by 5 bases and V by 3 bases; bases with no gene match: 6. Germline V lookup: CDR1 SGDLS, CDR2 YYNGEE. The CDR3 has 14 residues.

The gene calls are TRBV27 and TRBJ2-5; possible D gene TRBD2, 5 bases. V shed 3 bases and J shed 9 bases, with 14 bases lying between them. CDR1 is MNHEY and CDR2 is SMNVEV in the germline V gene (reference sequence). The CDR3 is 13 amino acids. CDR3 sequence (DNA): TGTGCCAGCAGTTTGGGTAACAAGAGGGCCCAGTACTTC. This gives the protein CASSLGNKRAQYF.

V is TRBV29-1 and J is TRBJ1-2, with 7 bases matching TRBD1. The CDR3 spans 12 residues. Germline V lookup: CDR1 SQVTM, CDR2 ANQGSEA. The ends lost 1 base at V and 6 bases at J; junction bases unmatched: 2. DNA of the CDR3: TGCAGCGTTGAAGGACAGGGCCATGGCTACACCTTC. Translated: CSVEGQGHGYTF. The variable domain in full, completed from reference TRBV29-1 and TRBJ1-2, reads SAVISQKPSRDICQRGTSLTIQCQVDSQVTMMFWYRQQPGQSLTLIATANQGSEATYESGFVIDKFPISRPNLTFSTLTVSNMSPEDSSIYLCSVEGQGHGYTFGSGTRLTVV.

This chain joins TRBV19 and TRBJ2-1; maybe TRBD1 (6 bases). The ends were cut back, 1 base at V and 8 bases at J, with 18 bases in the middle. The CDR3 runs to 16 residues. Germline V gives CDR1 LNHDA, CDR2 SQIVND (reference sequence). CDR3 region: CASSIGAGVGVDEQFF. CDR3 nucleotides: TGTGCCAGTAGTATAGGGGCAGGGGTTGGTGTAGATGAGCAGTTCTTC.

The chain employs TRBV19 and TRBJ2-5, with a tentative D call TRBD2 (6 bases). Per the germline V gene, CDR1 is LNHDA and CDR2 is SQIVND (reference sequence). CDR3 length equals 13 residues. V lost 11 bases to trimming and J lost 1 base, with 14 bases between them. The CDR3 coding sequence is TGTGCCGGGGGGTGGGACTTCCAAGAGACCCAGTACTTC. Protein product: CAGGWDFQETQYF.

The chain has TRBV10-1 and TRBJ1-1, with D uncertain. Trimming took off 7 bases at V and 2 bases at J, with 17 bases between the two ends. CDR3 length: 15 residues. CDR1 and CDR2 (germline): WNHNN, SYGVQD (reference sequence). CDR3 coding DNA: TGCGCCAGCATTATGGAGGAGGGTCCCAACACTGAAGCTTTCTTT. Translating gives CASIMEEGPNTEAFF.

The V gene is TRBV6-6, the J gene TRBJ2-2, with TRBD1 matching 8 bases. Germline CDR1 reads MNHNY; CDR2 reads SVGAGI (reference sequence). CDR3 length: 14 residues. Losses at the gene ends were 6 bases for V and 6 bases for J; bases not matched to a gene: 6. The CDR3 DNA reads TGTGCCAGCAGACCGGGACAGGCGGCCGGGGAGCTGTTTTTT. It is translated as CASRPGQAAGELFF.